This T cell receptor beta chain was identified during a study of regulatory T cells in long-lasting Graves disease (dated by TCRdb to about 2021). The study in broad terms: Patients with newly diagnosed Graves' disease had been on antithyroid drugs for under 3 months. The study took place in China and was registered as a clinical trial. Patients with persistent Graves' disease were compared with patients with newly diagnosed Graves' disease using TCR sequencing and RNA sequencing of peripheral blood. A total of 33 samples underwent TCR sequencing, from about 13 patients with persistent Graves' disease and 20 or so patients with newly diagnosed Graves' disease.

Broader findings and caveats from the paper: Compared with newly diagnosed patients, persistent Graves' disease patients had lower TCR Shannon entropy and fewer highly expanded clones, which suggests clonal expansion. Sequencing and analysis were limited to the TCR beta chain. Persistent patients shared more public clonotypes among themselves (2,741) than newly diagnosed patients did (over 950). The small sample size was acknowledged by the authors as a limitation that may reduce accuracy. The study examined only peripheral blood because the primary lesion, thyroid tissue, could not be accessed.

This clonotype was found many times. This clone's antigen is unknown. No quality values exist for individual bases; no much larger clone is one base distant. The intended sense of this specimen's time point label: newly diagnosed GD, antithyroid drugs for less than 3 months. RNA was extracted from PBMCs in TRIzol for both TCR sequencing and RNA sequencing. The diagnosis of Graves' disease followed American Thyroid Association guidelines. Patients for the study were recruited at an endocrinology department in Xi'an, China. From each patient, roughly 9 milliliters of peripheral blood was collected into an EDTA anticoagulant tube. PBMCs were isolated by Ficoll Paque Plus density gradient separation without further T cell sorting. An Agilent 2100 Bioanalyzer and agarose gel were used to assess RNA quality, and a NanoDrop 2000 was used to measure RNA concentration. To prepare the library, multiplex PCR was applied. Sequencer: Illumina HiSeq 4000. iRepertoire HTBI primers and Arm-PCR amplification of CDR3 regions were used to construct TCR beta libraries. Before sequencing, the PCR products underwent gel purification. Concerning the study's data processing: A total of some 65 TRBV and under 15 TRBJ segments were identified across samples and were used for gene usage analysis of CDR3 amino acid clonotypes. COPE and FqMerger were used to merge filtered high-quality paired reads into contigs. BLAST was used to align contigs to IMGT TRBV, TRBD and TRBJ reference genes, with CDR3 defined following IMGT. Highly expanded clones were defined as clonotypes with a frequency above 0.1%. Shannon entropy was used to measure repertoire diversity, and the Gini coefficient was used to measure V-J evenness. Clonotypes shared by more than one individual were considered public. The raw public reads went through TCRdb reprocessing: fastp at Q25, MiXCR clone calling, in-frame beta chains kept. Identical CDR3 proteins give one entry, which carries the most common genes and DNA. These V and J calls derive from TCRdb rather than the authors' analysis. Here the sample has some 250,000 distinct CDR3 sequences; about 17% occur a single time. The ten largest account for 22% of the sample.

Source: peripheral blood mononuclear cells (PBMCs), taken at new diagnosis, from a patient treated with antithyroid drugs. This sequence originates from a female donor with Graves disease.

The nucleotide sequence reads as follows: TGTGCCAGCAGCTTAGGAGGTCTAGCACTCTACGAGCAGTACTTC. It is translated as CASSLGGLALYEQYF. The receptor chain draws on TRBV11-2 and TRBJ2-7, with a tentative D gene TRBD2 over 5 matching bases. The germline V gene yields SGHAT for CDR1 and FQNNGV for CDR2. From its cysteine to its phenylalanine, the CDR3 spans 15 amino acids. CDR3 DNA is the only sequence kept; it has 45 bases, read in frame from the first base. Trimming takes 1 base from V and 3 bases from J, and the germline ends sit 13 bases apart. With the portions outside the CDR3 filled from the reference TRBV11-2 and TRBJ2-7 genes, the complete variable region becomes EAGVAQSPRYKIIEKRQSVAFWCNPISGHATLYWYQQILGQGPKLLIQFQNNGVVDDSQLPKDRFSAERLKGVDSTLKIQPAKLEDSAVYLCASSLGGLALYEQYFGPGTRLTVT.